A selection of T cell receptor beta chains follows, all from one sample in a study of OX40 agonist ivuxolimab in advanced cancers. This table comes from immunoSEQ multiplex PCR, and its TCRdb copy is limited to in-frame clones, with some not included. The profile covers more than 50,000 clones, with roughly 83% appearing a single time and roughly 3% taken by the ten largest. The specimen was CD4+ or CD8+ T cells sorted from blood, collected in a trial of the OX40 agonist ivuxolimab. These receptors were collected from an adult with an advanced solid tumor such as melanoma, head and neck, liver or kidney cancer. Each CDR3 is given with its conserved first and last residue. D genes are given only for firm matches. For some rows the clone size is stated as once, few or many, or as a class when expanded; others skip it.

cdr3_aa: CASSQAIGGPRPQHF
cdr3_nt: TGCGCCAGCAGCCAAGCTATAGGAGGGCCCCGACCCCAGCATTTT
clone_size: NA
v_call: TRBV4-1
j_call: TRBJ1-5
d_call: NA

cdr3_aa: CASSLQGVDYGYTF
cdr3_nt: TGTGCCAGCAGCTTGCAGGGCGTTGACTATGGCTACACCTTC
clone_size: NA
v_call: TRBV7-9
j_call: TRBJ1-2
d_call: NA

cdr3_aa: CASSGSGGMETQYF
cdr3_nt: TGTGCCAGCAGCGGTAGCGGGGGGATGGAGACCCAGTACTTC
clone_size: NA
v_call: TRBV5-4
j_call: TRBJ2-5
d_call: TRBD2

cdr3_aa: CASSIKGTVLSYNEQFF
cdr3_nt: TGTGCCAGTAGTATCAAGGGGACAGTCCTCTCCTACAATGAGCAGTTCTTC
clone_size: NA
v_call: TRBV19
j_call: TRBJ2-1
d_call: TRBD1

cdr3_aa: CASSLASGGFETQYF
cdr3_nt: TGTGCCAGCAGCTTAGCTTCAGGAGGCTTCGAGACCCAGTACTTC
clone_size: few
v_call: TRBV7-6
j_call: TRBJ2-5
d_call: NA

cdr3_aa: CASSARTGENIQYF
cdr3_nt: TGTGCCAGCAGTGCCCGGACAGGGGAAAACATTCAGTACTTC
clone_size: NA
v_call: TRBV2
j_call: TRBJ2-4
d_call: TRBD1

cdr3_aa: CASRPTLNGNTIYF
cdr3_nt: TGCGCCAGCAGACCCACCCTAAATGGAAACACCATATATTTT
clone_size: NA
v_call: TRBV5-1
j_call: TRBJ1-3
d_call: NA

cdr3_aa: CASSPTGTKNIQYF
cdr3_nt: TGTGCCAGCAGTCCAACAGGGACCAAAAACATTCAGTACTTC
clone_size: few
v_call: TRBV6-5
j_call: TRBJ2-4
d_call: NA

cdr3_aa: CASSLRQAHSGNTIYF
cdr3_nt: TGTGCCAGCAGCTTACGGCAGGCCCACTCTGGAAACACCATATATTTT
clone_size: NA
v_call: TRBV7-6
j_call: TRBJ1-3
d_call: NA

cdr3_aa: CASTSRAGGTYEQYF
cdr3_nt: TGTGCCAGCACCTCCCGAGCGGGGGGGACCTACGAGCAGTACTTC
clone_size: NA
v_call: TRBV7-9
j_call: TRBJ2-7
d_call: TRBD2

cdr3_aa: CASSITGFRETQYF
cdr3_nt: TGCGCCAGCAGCATTACAGGGTTCCGTGAGACCCAGTACTTC
clone_size: NA
v_call: TRBV5-1
j_call: TRBJ2-5
d_call: NA

cdr3_aa: CASSSRTGGVDGYTF
cdr3_nt: TGCGCCAGCAGCTCCAGGACAGGGGGCGTTGACGGCTACACCTTC
clone_size: NA
v_call: TRBV5-1
j_call: TRBJ1-2
d_call: TRBD1

cdr3_aa: CASSSSETQYF
cdr3_nt: NA
clone_size: NA
v_call: TRBV7-8
j_call: TRBJ2-5
d_call: NA

cdr3_aa: CASIWRESTDTQYF
cdr3_nt: TGTGCCAGCATTTGGAGGGAAAGCACAGATACGCAGTATTTT
clone_size: NA
v_call: TRBV6-6
j_call: TRBJ2-3
d_call: NA

cdr3_aa: CASSQDTGKNYGYTF
cdr3_nt: TGCGCCAGCAGCCAAGATACGGGGAAGAACTATGGCTACACCTTC
clone_size: NA
v_call: TRBV4-1
j_call: TRBJ1-2
d_call: NA

cdr3_aa: CASTLTGPSGNTIYF
cdr3_nt: TGTGCCAGCACCCTAACAGGCCCCTCTGGAAACACCATATATTTT
clone_size: NA
v_call: TRBV6-6
j_call: TRBJ1-3
d_call: NA

cdr3_aa: CASLGTGDYTGELFF
cdr3_nt: TGTGCCAGCCTCGGGACTGGTGATTACACCGGGGAGCTGTTTTTT
clone_size: few
v_call: TRBV7-8
j_call: TRBJ2-2
d_call: NA

cdr3_aa: CASSVREDTEAFF
cdr3_nt: TGTGCCAGCAGTGTGCGGGAGGACACTGAAGCTTTCTTT
clone_size: few
v_call: TRBV2
j_call: TRBJ1-1
d_call: NA

cdr3_aa: CASSLGPRETQYF
cdr3_nt: TGTGCCAGCAGCTTAGGACCCAGGGAGACCCAGTACTTC
clone_size: NA
v_call: TRBV7-2
j_call: TRBJ2-5
d_call: NA

cdr3_aa: CASSADRDTSSPLHF
cdr3_nt: TGTGCCAGCAGCGCAGACCGGGACACCTCTTCACCCCTCCACTTT
clone_size: once
v_call: TRBV9
j_call: TRBJ1-6
d_call: NA